The rows below give T cell receptor beta chains drawn from one sample of a study of tumor and adjacent non-tumor tissue in lung cancer. TCRdb re-called the multiplex PCR reads through MiXCR, storing one row per CDR3 protein. The sample has about 50,000 distinct CDR3 sequences; around two thirds are singletons. Sequencing was done on a sample of distant non-tumor lung tissue. The receptors shown here come from a woman aged 60-75 years with non-small cell lung cancer. The CDR3 runs from the conserved cysteine through the conserved F or W. D genes are given only for firm matches. Not all rows give a size; the values are once, few, many and, for expanded clones, a class.

j_call v_call clone_size d_call cdr3_nt cdr3_aa
TRBJ1-5 TRBV28 . TRBD1 TGTGCCACCATCTCCTCGGACAGGGTGGCGTATAGCAATCAGCCCCAGCATTTT CATISSDRVAYSNQPQHF
TRBJ2-3 TRBV10-1 . . TGCGCCAGCAGTGTTGGGTTGGCAGATGCGCACTATTTT CASSVGLADAHYF
TRBJ1-2 TRBV12-3/TRBV12-4 once TRBD1 TGTGCCAGCAGTTCACAGGGGGCTAAGAGTGGCCACACCTTC CASSSQGAKSGHTF
TRBJ1-4 TRBV4-3 . . TGCGCCAGCAGCTTCCAGGGCCTCCCAACTAATGAAAAACTGCCTTTT CASSFQGLPTNEKLPF
TRBJ2-5 TRBV11-2 once . TGTGCCAACAAGGGGCCGAGTAACCAAGAGACCCAGTACTTC CANKGPSNQETQYF
TRBJ1-6 TRBV14 . . TGTGCCAGCTGCCAAATGTTGCAGGCCGTTGCAGCTCCCCACTTT CASCQMLQAVAAPHF
TRBJ2-1 TRBV12-3/TRBV12-4 few . TGTGCCAGCAGCTCGCTCGCCGTCACGGGGTCTAGCGATGAGCAGTTCTTC CASSSLAVTGSSDEQFF
TRBJ1-4 TRBV6-1 few . TGTGTCAGCACGGCGGCATGGGAACAGCCTAATGAAAAACTGTTTTTT CVSTAAWEQPNEKLFF
TRBJ1-5 TRBV19 . TRBD1 TGTGCCAGTTCGACAGGGGGCAATCAGCCCCAGCATTTT CASSTGGNQPQHF
TRBJ2-7 TRBV4-1 . . TGCGCCAGCGGCCACTTCCCTAGCGACCCCTACGAGCAGTACTTC CASGHFPSDPYEQYF
TRBJ2-1 TRBV11-1 . . TGTGCCAGCAGTCGGGGTTTCACAGCGAGCTCCTACAATGTACAGTTCTTC CASSRGFTASSYNVQFF
TRBJ2-1 TRBV15 . TRBD2 TGTGCTACCAACAGAGTCACGGGGGGGCCTTCCAATGAGCAGTTCTTC CATNRVTGGPSNEQFF
TRBJ2-1 TRBV11-1 few . TGTGCCAGCAGCTCTCGTGGGTCCGAGCAGTTCTTC CASSSRGSEQFF
TRBJ2-5 TRBV20-1 . . TGCAGTGCTAGATCTCGGAAGGGGTCAGAGACCCAGTACTTC CSARSRKGSETQYF
TRBJ2-7 TRBV20-1 . . TGCAGTGCTAGAGCCGGGGGTAACTCATACGATCAGTACTTC CSARAGGNSYDQYF
TRBJ1-5 TRBV6-5 . . TGTGCCAGCTCGCACGAAGGGTCCGGTCAGTCCCAGCATTTT CASSHEGSGQSQHF
TRBJ1-2 TRBV4-1 . . TGTGCCAGCAGCCAAGATTGGACAGCCAACTATGGCAACACCTTC CASSQDWTANYGNTF
TRBJ2-2 TRBV5-1 . . TGCACCAGCTCGGCAGGGGATACCACCGGGGTGCTGTTTTTT CTSSAGDTTGVLFF
TRBJ2-3 TRBV14 . . TGTGCCAGCAGCCAAGAACGGAGAGAGGGGGTGACAGATACGCAGTATTTT CASSQERREGVTDTQYF
TRBJ1-5 TRBV12-3/TRBV12-4 . . TGTACCAGCAGTTATCAGGTTTCCAGCAATCAGCCCCAGCATTTT CTSSYQVSSNQPQHF
TRBJ2-1 TRBV11-2 . TRBD1 TGTGCCAGCAGCTTAGGGACAGGGGTCTTAAATATGTTCTTC CASSLGTGVLNMFF
TRBJ1-1 TRBV10-3 . . TGTGCCATCAGTGGCGGGCTGGGACCGGGCACTGAAGCTCTCTTT CAISGGLGPGTEALF
TRBJ1-2 TRBV12-3/TRBV12-4 . TRBD1 TGTGCCAGCAGCGAGGGACAGGGTATGGCGACCTTC CASSEGQGMATF
TRBJ1-2 TRBV2 . . TGTGCCAGCAGTCAGAATGCTGGCCCGAACTATGGCTACACCTTC CASSQNAGPNYGYTF
TRBJ2-6 TRBV6-5 many . TGTGCCAGCAGTTACGAGGGGGGGGCTGGGGCCAACGTCCTGACTTTC CASSYEGGAGANVLTF
TRBJ2-7 TRBV4-1 many TRBD1 TGCGCCAGCAGCCAAGCAGGACAGGGCTCCTACGAGCGGTACTTC CASSQAGQGSYERYF
TRBJ2-3 TRBV28 many . TGTGCCAGCAATTCGGGGATAGGGTTCAGAGATACGCAGTATTTT CASNSGIGFRDTQYF
TRBJ2-1 TRBV4-3 . . TGCGCAAGCAGCCAAGAGGGGATGTCCTACAATGTGCAGTTCTTC CASSQEGMSYNVQFF
TRBJ1-1 TRBV14 . . TGTGCCAGCAGCCAACTACCTGTGTCTTACATTGAAGCTTTCTTT CASSQLPVSYIEAFF
TRBJ2-5 TRBV7-8 . . TGTGGCAGCAGCGTGGGGGAACACCAAGAGACCCATTACTTC CGSSVGEHQETHYF
TRBJ2-5 TRBV5-4 many TRBD2 TGTGCCAGCAGCTCCCCCGCTAGCGGTAAAGAGACCCAGTACTTC CASSSPASGKETQYF
TRBJ2-3 TRBV27 . . TGTGCCAGCAGTCAGGACAGTTTCACAGATACGCAGTATTTT CASSQDSFTDTQYF
TRBJ1-1 TRBV5-4 many . TGTGCCAGCAGCTCTTTAGGAGGGGTAATCGCTGAAGCTTTCTTT CASSSLGGVIAEAFF
TRBJ2-1 TRBV6-5 . TRBD1 TGTCCCAGCAGTTCACGGGGACAGGGTAGCAATGAGCAGTTCTTC CPSSSRGQGSNEQFF
TRBJ2-3 TRBV20-1 many . TGCAGTGCTAAATCGGAGAGCACAGATACGCAGTATTTT CSAKSESTDTQYF
TRBJ2-3 TRBV7-9 many . TGTGCCAGCAGCTTCCCCCTACGACAGGGCACAGATACGCAGTATTTT CASSFPLRQGTDTQYF
TRBJ2-5 TRBV28 many TRBD1 TGTGCCAGCAGTTTTGTGACAGGGGGCAGGGAGACCCAGTACTTC CASSFVTGGRETQYF
TRBJ1-1 TRBV11-2 . . TGTGCCAGCAGCTATAGGACACGGGGATACACTGAAGCTTTCTTT CASSYRTRGYTEAFF
TRBJ2-5 TRBV29-1 . TRBD2 TGTAGCGTTGAAGGGCCCGCGGGAGAAGTAGAGACCCAGTACTTC CSVEGPAGEVETQYF
TRBJ2-3 TRBV12-3/TRBV12-4 . . TGTGCCAGCAGTTTGGAGGCGGCGATTACAGATACGCAGAATTTT CASSLEAAITDTQNF